This entry describes one TCR beta chain. The antigen remains undetermined. The authors prepared the TCRbeta library with unique molecular identifiers. TCRdb re-called the PCR reads with MiXCR, one entry per CDR3 protein. Here the sample spans about 980,000 distinct CDR3 sequences, roughly 29% being singletons. The entry originates in a study of T-cell reconstitution after alpha-beta-depleted transplantation in children. Study-wide findings and caveats: Recipient T cells and thymic progenitors that survived were the source of the high TCRbeta diversity seen at day 60 in some patients. After one year, T-cell counts and TCRbeta diversity mostly came from new T cells. After transplant, at about two months, alpha-beta T cells were reportedly derived from several hundred expanded graft clones.

The sample was PBMCs, mostly from graft donor cells, taken 360 days after TCRalphabeta/CD19-depleted stem cell transplant. The TCR sequence derives from a boy younger than two who had a stem cell transplant for SCID, so the T cells may come from the graft donor.

CDR3 coding DNA: TGTGCCAGCAGCCGATACGTGGCTGAGGAGCAGTTCTTC. Amino acid sequence: CASSRYVAEEQFF. The chain joins TRBV4-2 to TRBJ2-1; the D is unclear. Trimming removed 4 bases at V and 10 bases at J, with 14 bases between. The V gene's germline CDR1 is LGHNA and CDR2 YNFKEQ. The CDR3 length is 13 residues.